This TCR beta chain was retrieved from a study of blood T cell repertoires in COVID-19. Study at large: Samples came from the United States, Italy and Spain, spanning acute and convalescent COVID-19. In each case, the material was cDNA or gDNA derived from T cells, B-cell-depleted T cells, or PBMCs.

Per the study methods: Nucleated cell counts were estimated from reference gene primer amplification. Some clones are missing from TCRdb's copy, which holds only in-frame ones; the method was immunoSEQ multiplex PCR. Clone size and the V and J calls come from that table; the DNA yielded D and trimming. The repertoire holds 150,000 to 200,000 clones, with approximately 78% as singletons. V lost 4 bases and J lost 4; bases outside the gene matches: 2. The CDR3 runs 13 residues. This TCR was sampled from a woman at least 80 years old with active or convalescent COVID-19. The chain couples TRBV12-3 or TRBV12-4 to TRBJ1-1, with 8 bases that match TRBD1. Sample: peripheral blood. Written as DNA, the CDR3 is TGTGCCAGCAGTTATGGACAGGGCACTGAAGCTTTCTTT. Translated, it gives CASSYGQGTEAFF.